Following are 3 T cell receptor beta chains from one sample sequenced in a study of blood T cell repertoires in COVID-19. Assay used: immunoSEQ multiplex PCR; TCRdb lists only in-frame clones, some missing. Of 95,000 to 150,000 clones listed, 81% are singletons. Sequencing was performed on peripheral blood. The receptors were gathered from a woman aged 45-60 years with acute or convalescent COVID-19.

The chain has TRBV6-1 and TRBJ1-6; a weak D match, TRBD1 (6 bases). CDR1 and CDR2 (germline): MNHNS, SASEGT. The CDR3 runs to 15 residues. The V end lost 2 bases, the J end lost 7 bases, and 12 bases lay between the germline ends. CDR3 in DNA: TGTGCCAGCAGTGAATTACAGGGACGAAATTCACCCCTCCACTTT. Protein sequence: CASSELQGRNSPLHF.

V usage is TRBV19 and J usage is TRBJ1-2; D is unresolved. The CDR3 extends over 12 amino acids. Per the germline V gene, CDR1 is LNHDA and CDR2 is SQIVND (reference sequence). Trimming pared 5 bases from V and 7 bases from J, leaving 11 bases between. The CDR3: CASSLLTGGYTF. As DNA, the CDR3 is TGTGCCAGTAGTCTACTTACCGGTGGCTACACCTTC.

The sample holds one count of this clone. V and J are TRBV7-3 and TRBJ1-1; tentative D call: TRBD1 (5 bases). Germline-derived CDR1 and CDR2 are SGHTA and FQGTGA. The CDR3 loop spans 13 amino acids. The V end lost 5 bases, the J end lost 6 bases, and 13 bases lay between the germline ends. CDR3 nucleotides: TGTGCCAGCAGCCGGCAGGGAGGATCTGAAGCTTTCTTT. Its protein product is CASSRQGGSEAFF.